This T cell receptor beta chain was identified during a study of CD8+ T cells in alopecia areata. The CDR3 contains 16 residues. Germline CDR1 reads SQVTM; CDR2 reads ANQGSEA. V shed 0 bases and J shed 3 bases, with 18 bases lying between them. Extracted RNA was reverse transcribed into cDNA, the sequencing template. Sequencing used immunoSEQ multiplex PCR; TCRdb keeps in-frame clones, though not all of them. The sample includes 100,000 to 150,000 clones, about 49% of them seen just once. This chain uses TRBV29-1 with TRBJ2-7, with D perhaps matching TRBD1 or TRBD2 (5 bases each). The specimen was CD8+ T cells sorted from blood, collected at week 0. The TCR originated in a human donor with alopecia areata. CDR3 sequence reads: CSVEDPVSDGGYEQYF. In DNA form, the CDR3 reads TGCAGCGTTGAAGACCCTGTTAGCGATGGGGGCTACGAGCAGTACTTC.